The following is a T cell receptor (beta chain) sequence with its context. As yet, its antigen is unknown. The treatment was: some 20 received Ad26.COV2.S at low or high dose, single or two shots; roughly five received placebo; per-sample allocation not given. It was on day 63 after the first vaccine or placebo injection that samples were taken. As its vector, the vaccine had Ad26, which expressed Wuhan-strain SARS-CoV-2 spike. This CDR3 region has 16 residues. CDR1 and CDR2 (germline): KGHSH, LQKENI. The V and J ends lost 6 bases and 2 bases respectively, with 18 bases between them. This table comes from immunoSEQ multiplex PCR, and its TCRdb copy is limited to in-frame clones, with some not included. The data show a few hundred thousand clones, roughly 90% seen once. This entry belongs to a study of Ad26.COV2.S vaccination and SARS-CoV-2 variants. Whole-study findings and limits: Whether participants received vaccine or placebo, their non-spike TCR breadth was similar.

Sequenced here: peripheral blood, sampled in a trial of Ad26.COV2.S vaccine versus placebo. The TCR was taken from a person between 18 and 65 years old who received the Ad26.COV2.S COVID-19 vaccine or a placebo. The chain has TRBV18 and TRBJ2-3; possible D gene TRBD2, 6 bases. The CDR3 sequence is CASSPIGGLSTDTQYF. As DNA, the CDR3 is TGTGCCAGCTCTCCGATTGGAGGGCTCTCCACAGATACGCAGTATTTT.